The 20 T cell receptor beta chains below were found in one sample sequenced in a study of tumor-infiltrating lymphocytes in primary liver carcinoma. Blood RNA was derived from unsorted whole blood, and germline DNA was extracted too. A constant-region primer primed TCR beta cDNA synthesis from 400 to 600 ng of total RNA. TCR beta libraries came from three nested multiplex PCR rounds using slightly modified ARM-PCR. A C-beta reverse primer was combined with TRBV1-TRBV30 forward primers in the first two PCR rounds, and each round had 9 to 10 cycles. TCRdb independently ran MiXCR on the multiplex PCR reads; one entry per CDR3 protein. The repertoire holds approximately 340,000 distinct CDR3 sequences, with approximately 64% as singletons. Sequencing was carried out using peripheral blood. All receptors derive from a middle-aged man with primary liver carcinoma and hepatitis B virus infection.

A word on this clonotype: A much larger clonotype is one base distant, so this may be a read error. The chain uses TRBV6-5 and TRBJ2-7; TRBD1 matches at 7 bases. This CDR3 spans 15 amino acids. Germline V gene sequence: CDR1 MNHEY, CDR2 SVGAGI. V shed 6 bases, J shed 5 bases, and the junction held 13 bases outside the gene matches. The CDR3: CASRIAGTVCHEQYF. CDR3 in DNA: TGTGCCAGCAGGATAGCCGGGACAGTTTGTCACGAGCAGTACTTC.

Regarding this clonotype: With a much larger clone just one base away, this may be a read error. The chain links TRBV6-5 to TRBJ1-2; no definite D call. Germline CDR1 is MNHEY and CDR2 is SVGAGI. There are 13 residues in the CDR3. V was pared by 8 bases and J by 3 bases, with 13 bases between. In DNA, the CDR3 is TGTGCCAGCCGTGCCCTGGACTACTATGGCTACACCTTC. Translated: CASRALDYYGYTF.

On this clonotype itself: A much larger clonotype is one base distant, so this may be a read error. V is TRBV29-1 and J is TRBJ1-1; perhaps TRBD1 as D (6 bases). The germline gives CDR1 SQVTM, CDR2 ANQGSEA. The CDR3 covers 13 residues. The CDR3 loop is CSVDQGPNIEAFF. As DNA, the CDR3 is TGCAGCGTTGATCAGGGGCCGAACATTGAAGCTTTCTTT.

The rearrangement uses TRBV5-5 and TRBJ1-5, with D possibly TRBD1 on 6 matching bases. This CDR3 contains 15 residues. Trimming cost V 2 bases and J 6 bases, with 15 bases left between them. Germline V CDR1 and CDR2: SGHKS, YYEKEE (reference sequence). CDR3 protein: CASSLVWTDSQPQHF. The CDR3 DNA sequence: TGTGCCAGCAGCTTAGTTTGGACAGACAGTCAGCCCCAGCATTTT.

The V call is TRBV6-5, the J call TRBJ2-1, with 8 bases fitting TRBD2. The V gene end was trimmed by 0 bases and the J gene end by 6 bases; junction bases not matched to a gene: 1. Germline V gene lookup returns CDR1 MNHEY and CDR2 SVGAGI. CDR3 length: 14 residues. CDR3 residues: CASSYSSGGNEQFF. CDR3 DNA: TGTGCCAGCAGTTACTCAAGCGGGGGCAATGAGCAGTTCTTC.

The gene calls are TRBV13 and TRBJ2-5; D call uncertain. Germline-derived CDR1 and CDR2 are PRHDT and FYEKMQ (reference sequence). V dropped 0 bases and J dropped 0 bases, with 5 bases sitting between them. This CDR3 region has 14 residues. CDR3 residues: CASSLGQYQETQYF. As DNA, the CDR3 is TGTGCCAGCAGCTTAGGGCAGTACCAAGAGACCCAGTACTTC.

CDR3 sequence reads: CASSDSNQGQGVEGYTF. In nucleotides, the CDR3 is TGTGCCAGCAGTGACTCGAATCAAGGACAGGGAGTGGAGGGCTACACCTTC. The chain joins TRBV6-4 to TRBJ1-2; 8 bases match TRBD1. Germline trimming cut 0 bases from V and 8 bases from J; bases unmatched to any gene: 14. The CDR3 has 17 residues. Looked up from germline, CDR1 is MRHNA and CDR2 is SNTAGT.

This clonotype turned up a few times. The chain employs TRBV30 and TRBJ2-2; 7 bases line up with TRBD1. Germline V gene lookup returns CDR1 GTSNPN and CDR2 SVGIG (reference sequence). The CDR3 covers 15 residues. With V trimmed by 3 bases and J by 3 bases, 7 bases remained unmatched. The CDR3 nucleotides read TGTGCCTGGAGCCCCCCGACAGGGCACACCGGGGAGCTGTTTTTT. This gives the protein CAWSPPTGHTGELFF.

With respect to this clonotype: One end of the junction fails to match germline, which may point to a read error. The CDR3 loop reads CACSLDRLTYEQYF. The CDR3, as DNA: TGTGCCTGCAGTTTAGATCGGCTGACCTACGAGCAGTACTTC. The rearrangement links TRBV11-2 to TRBJ2-7; D gene ambiguous. CDR3 size: 14 residues. Germline CDR1 SGHAT, CDR2 FQNNGV.

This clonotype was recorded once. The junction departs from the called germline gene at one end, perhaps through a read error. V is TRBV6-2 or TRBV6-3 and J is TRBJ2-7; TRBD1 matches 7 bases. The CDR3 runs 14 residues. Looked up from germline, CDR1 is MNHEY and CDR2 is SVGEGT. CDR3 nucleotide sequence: TGTACCAGCAGTTCAGAAGGGGGCTCCTACGAACAGTACTTC. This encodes CTSSSEGGSYEQYF.

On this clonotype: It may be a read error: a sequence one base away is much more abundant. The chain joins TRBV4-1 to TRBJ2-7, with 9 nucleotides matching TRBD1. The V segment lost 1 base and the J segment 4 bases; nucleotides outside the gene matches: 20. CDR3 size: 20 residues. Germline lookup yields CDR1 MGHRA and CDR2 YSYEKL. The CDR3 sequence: CASSQVPSPIDRGSGYEQYF. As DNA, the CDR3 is TGCGCCAGCAGCCAAGTTCCAAGTCCCATAGACAGGGGGTCCGGGTACGAGCAGTACTTC.

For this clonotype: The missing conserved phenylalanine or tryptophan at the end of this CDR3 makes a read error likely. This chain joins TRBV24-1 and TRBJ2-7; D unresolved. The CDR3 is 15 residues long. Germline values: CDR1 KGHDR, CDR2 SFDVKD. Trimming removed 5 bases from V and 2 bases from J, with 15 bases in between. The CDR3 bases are TGTGCCACCAGTGCCCCGGGCCGGCGAGCCTACGAGCAGTACTCC. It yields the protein CATSAPGRRAYEQYS.

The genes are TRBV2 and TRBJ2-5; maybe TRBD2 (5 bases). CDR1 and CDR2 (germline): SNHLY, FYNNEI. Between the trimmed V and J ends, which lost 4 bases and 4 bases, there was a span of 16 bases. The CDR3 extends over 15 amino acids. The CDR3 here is CASSAASGWGETQYF. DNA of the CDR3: TGTGCCAGCAGTGCGGCCAGCGGATGGGGAGAGACCCAGTACTTC. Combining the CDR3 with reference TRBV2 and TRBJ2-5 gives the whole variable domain EPEVTQTPSHQVTQMGQEVILRCVPISNHLYFYWYRQILGQKVEFLVSFYNNEISEKSEIFDDQFSVERPDGSNFTLKIRSTKLEDSAMYFCASSAASGWGETQYFGPGTRLLVL.

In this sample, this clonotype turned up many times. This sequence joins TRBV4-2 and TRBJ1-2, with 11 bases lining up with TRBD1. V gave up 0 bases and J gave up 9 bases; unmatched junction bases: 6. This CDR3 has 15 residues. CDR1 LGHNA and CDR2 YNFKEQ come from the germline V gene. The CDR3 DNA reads TGTGCCAGCAGCCAAGATCGGGACAGGGGGATTAGCTACACCTTC. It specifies CASSQDRDRGISYTF.

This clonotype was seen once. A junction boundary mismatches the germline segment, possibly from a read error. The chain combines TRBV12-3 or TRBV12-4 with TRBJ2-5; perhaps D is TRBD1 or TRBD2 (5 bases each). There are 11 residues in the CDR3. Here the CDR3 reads CGSSLEGTQNF. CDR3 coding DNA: TGTGGCAGCAGTTTAGAGGGGACCCAGAACTTC.

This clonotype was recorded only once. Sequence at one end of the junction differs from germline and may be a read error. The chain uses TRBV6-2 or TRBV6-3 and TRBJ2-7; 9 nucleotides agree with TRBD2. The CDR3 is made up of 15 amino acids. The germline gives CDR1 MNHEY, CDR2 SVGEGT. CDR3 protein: CVSTPRTSEGSEQYF. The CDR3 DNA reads TGTGTCAGCACCCCGAGGACTAGCGAGGGATCCGAGCAGTACTTC.

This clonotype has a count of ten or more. CDR3 nucleotide sequence: TGTGCCAGCAGCTCCACTAGTTTGCCCTACGAGCAGTACTTC. It translates to CASSSTSLPYEQYF. The genes are TRBV11-2 and TRBJ2-7; tentative D call: TRBD2 (5 bases). This CDR3 is built from 14 residues. V lost 4 bases and J lost 2, with 12 bases in between. CDR1 is SGHAT and CDR2 is FQNNGV in the germline V gene. The complete variable domain, with remaining parts taken from reference TRBV11-2 and TRBJ2-7, reads EAGVAQSPRYKIIEKRQSVAFWCNPISGHATLYWYQQILGQGPKLLIQFQNNGVVDDSQLPKDRFSAERLKGVDSTLKIQPAKLEDSAVYLCASSSTSLPYEQYFGPGTRLTVT.

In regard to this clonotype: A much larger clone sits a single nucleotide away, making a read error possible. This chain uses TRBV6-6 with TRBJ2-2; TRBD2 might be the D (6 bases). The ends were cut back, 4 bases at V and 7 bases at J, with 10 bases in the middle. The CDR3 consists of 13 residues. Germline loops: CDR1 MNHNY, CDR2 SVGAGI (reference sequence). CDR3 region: CASSSRRVGELFF. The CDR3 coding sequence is TGTGCCAGCAGTTCCCGGAGGGTCGGGGAGCTGTTTTTT.

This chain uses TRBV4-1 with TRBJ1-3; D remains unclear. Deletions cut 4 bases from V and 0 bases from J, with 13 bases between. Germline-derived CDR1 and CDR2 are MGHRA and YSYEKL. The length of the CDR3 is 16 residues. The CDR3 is CASSLDIIASGNTIYF. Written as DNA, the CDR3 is TGCGCCAGCAGCCTCGATATAATCGCCTCTGGAAACACCATATATTTT.

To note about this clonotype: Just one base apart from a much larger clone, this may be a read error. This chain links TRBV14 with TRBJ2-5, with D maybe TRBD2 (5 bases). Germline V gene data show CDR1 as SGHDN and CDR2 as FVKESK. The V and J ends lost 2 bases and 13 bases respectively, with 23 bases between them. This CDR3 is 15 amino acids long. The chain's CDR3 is CASSQLEGAAPGRYF. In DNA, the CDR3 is TGTGCCAGCAGCCAACTCGAGGGCGCGGCCCCTGGCAGGTACTTC.